The clone carrying this T cell receptor (beta chain) was seen more than once but under ten times. No antigen is known for it. Amplification started from genomic DNA. The TCR beta CDR3 region was amplified using 30 forward and 13 reverse primers. TCRdb used MiXCR to reprocess the multiplex PCR reads, holding one entry per CDR3 protein. Here the sample spans 270,000 or so distinct CDR3 sequences, 45% to 60% being singletons. The CDR3 extends over 17 amino acids. V lost 2 bases to trimming and J lost 2 bases, with 18 bases between them. CDR1 and CDR2 from the germline V gene are SGHTA and FQGNSA. This entry belongs to a study of type 1 and type 2 diabetes patients. Study findings and constraints: Type 2 diabetes and control V and J usage correlated highly, approximately 0.97.

The J gene is TRBJ2-5, the V gene TRBV7-2; D may match TRBD1 or TRBD2 (5 bases each). The sample taken for sequencing was peripheral blood mononuclear cells (PBMCs). The source is a man between 18 and 35 years old with type 2 diabetes. The CDR3 DNA sequence: TGTGCCAGCAGCTTACTCCGGGACGCCCTAACACAAGAGACCCAGTACTTC. Translating it yields CASSLLRDALTQETQYF.